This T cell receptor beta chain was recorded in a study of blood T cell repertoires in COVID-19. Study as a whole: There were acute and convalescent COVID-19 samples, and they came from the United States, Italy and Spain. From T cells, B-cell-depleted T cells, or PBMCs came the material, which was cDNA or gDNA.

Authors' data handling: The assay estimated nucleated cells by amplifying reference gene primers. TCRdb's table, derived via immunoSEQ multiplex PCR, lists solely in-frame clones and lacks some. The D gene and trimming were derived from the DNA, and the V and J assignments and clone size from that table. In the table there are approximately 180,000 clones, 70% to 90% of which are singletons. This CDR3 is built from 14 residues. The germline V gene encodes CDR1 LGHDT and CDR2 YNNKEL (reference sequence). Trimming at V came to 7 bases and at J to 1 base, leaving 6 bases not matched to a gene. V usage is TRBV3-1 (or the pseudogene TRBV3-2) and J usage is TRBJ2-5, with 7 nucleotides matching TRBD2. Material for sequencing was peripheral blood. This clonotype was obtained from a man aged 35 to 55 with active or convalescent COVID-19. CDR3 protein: CASKQRDLQETQYF. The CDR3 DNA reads TGTGCCAGCAAGCAGCGGGATCTCCAAGAGACCCAGTACTTC.